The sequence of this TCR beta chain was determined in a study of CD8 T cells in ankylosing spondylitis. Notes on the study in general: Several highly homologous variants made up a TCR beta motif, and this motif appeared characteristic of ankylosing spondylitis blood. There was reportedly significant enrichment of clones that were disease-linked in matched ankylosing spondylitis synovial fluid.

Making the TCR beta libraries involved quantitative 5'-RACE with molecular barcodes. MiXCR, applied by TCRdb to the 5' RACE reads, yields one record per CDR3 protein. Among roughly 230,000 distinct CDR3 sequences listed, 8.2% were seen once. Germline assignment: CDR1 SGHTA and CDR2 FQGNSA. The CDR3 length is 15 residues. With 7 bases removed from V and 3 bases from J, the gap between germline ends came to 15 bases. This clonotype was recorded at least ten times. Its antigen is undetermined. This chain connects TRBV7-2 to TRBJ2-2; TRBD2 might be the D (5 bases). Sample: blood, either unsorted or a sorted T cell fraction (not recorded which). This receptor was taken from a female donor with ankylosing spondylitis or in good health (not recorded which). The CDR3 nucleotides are TGTGCCAGCATCCTAACGGGGATTTACACCGGGGAGCTGTTTTTT. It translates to CASILTGIYTGELFF.